Below are 18 T cell receptor beta chains sequenced from a single sample in a study of T cell responses to AZD1222 COVID-19 vaccine (dated by TCRdb to the early 2020s). Interpreted using the paper, the time point label stands for: baseline before first vaccination. Receptor amplification or capture employed the immunoSEQ multiplex PCR assay. TCRdb holds this immuneACCESS table with in-frame rearrangements only. Some clones are missing; in checked studies, unresolved V genes explain under half, and the rest has no known cause. The sample records under 110,000 clones, more than 75% of which are singletons. The ten largest clones represent approximately 17% of the sample. This specimen consisted of peripheral blood, obtained on day 0 of AZD1222 vaccination. Every receptor here comes from an adult in good health.

The chain uses TRBV5-1 and TRBJ2-7, with 7 positions matching TRBD1. Germline values: CDR1 SGHRS, CDR2 YFSETQ. This CDR3 spans 15 amino acids. With V trimmed by 3 bases and J by 2 bases, 8 bases remained unmatched. The CDR3 coding sequence is TGCGCCAGCAGCTGGTCTGGGACAGCTACCTACGAGCAGTACTTC. Its translation: CASSWSGTATYEQYF.

The genes are TRBV5-1 and TRBJ1-6; D unresolved. The CDR3 totals 14 residues. Germline V lookup: CDR1 SGHRS, CDR2 YFSETQ. Trimming removed 4 bases from V and 7 bases from J, with 12 bases in between. Written as DNA, the CDR3 is TGCGCCAGCAGCCTGTCGGGCGGAAATTCACCCCTCCACTTT. Translation gives CASSLSGGNSPLHF.

The V gene is TRBV15, the J gene TRBJ1-5, with D tentatively TRBD1 (5 bases). This CDR3 comprises 15 residues. With 0 bases removed from V and 6 bases from J, the gap between germline ends came to 12 bases. Germline-derived CDR1 and CDR2 are LNHNV and YYDKDF (reference sequence). CDR3 region: CATSRESQGLQPQHF. DNA of the CDR3: TGTGCCACCAGCAGAGAATCGCAGGGTCTTCAGCCCCAGCATTTT.

The gene calls are TRBV6-5 and TRBJ2-1, with 9 bases aligning to TRBD1. J lost 6 bases, V lost 0 bases, and 3 bases had no gene match. Per the germline V gene, CDR1 is MNHEY and CDR2 is SVGAGI. The CDR3 runs to 15 residues. This CDR3 is CASSYSRDRVNEQFF. The CDR3 nucleotides are TGTGCCAGCAGTTACTCACGGGACAGGGTCAATGAGCAGTTCTTC.

The CDR3 reads CATGQGSTDTQYF. The CDR3 bases are TGTGCCACCGGACAGGGGAGCACAGATACGCAGTATTTT. The chain is built from TRBV28 and TRBJ2-3, with TRBD1 identical over 9 bases. The CDR3 covers 13 residues. Germline CDR1 reads MDHEN; CDR2 reads SYDVKM. J was trimmed by 0 bases and V by 10 bases; bases with no gene match: 2.

V gene TRBV5-1 combines with J gene TRBJ1-6; 9 nucleotides line up with TRBD1. The CDR3 is 15 amino acids. Germline V lookup: CDR1 SGHRS, CDR2 YFSETQ. With 1 base clipped from V and 7 bases from J, the junction kept 3 bases outside the gene matches. The CDR3: CASSLWDRENSPLHF. CDR3 coding DNA: TGCGCCAGCAGCTTGTGGGACAGGGAGAATTCACCCCTCCACTTT.

CDR3 nucleotides: TGCGCCAGAGGGATGCAAGACACCCATCCCTACGAGCAGTACTTC. Residues: CARGMQDTHPYEQYF. The chain recombines TRBV10-1 with TRBJ2-7; D ambiguous. V was clipped by 9 bases and J by 2 bases, with 20 bases between them. The CDR3 is 15 residues long. Germline loops: CDR1 WNHNN, CDR2 SYGVQD (reference sequence).

CDR3 nucleotides: TGTGCCAGCTCACCGACTATTCTCACAGATACGCAGTATTTT. Translated, it gives CASSPTILTDTQYF. The chain joins TRBV18 to TRBJ2-3, with D possibly TRBD2 on 5 matching bases. The CDR3 totals 14 residues. V was clipped by 3 bases and J by 2 bases, with 9 bases between them. Germline lookup yields CDR1 KGHSH and CDR2 LQKENI.

The chain recombines TRBV5-1 with TRBJ2-3, with 7 positions matching TRBD2. The CDR3 spans 17 residues. V dropped 2 bases and J dropped 2; count of bases not matched to a gene: 11. The germline gives CDR1 SGHRS, CDR2 YFSETQ. CDR3 region: CASSLGWASGYTDTQYF. CDR3 coding DNA: TGCGCCAGCAGCTTAGGGTGGGCTAGCGGATACACAGATACGCAGTATTTT.

This clone occurred a few times. The genes are TRBV28 and TRBJ1-2; the D gene is possibly TRBD1 (6 bases). CDR1 is MDHEN and CDR2 is SYDVKM in the germline V gene. Trimming shortened V by 5 bases and J by 6 bases, and 13 bases separated the two germline ends. The CDR3 totals 13 residues. In DNA form, the CDR3 reads TGTGCCAGCAGTCGACAGGAGGTAGATGGCTACACCTTC. It is translated as CASSRQEVDGYTF.

The chain couples TRBV29-1 to TRBJ2-1; D possibly corresponds to TRBD2 (5 bases). V lost 5 bases to trimming and J lost 4 bases, with 9 bases between them. CDR1 SQVTM and CDR2 ANQGSEA come from the germline V gene. The CDR3 runs to 12 residues. The CDR3 DNA reads as TGCAGCGTTTCGGGGTTTTACAATGAGCAGTTCTTC. This translates into CSVSGFYNEQFF.

The rearrangement links TRBV5-6 to TRBJ1-2; D is unclear. CDR1 SGHDT and CDR2 YYEEEE come from the germline V gene. The CDR3 runs to 13 residues. Trimming shortened V by 1 base and J by 0 bases, and 4 bases separated the two germline ends. CDR3 coding DNA: TGTGCCAGCAGCTTGCGGGCTAACTATGGCTACACCTTC. It translates to CASSLRANYGYTF.

The chain carries TRBV19 and TRBJ2-5, with TRBD2 as a possible D gene (5 bases). Germline CDR1 LNHDA, CDR2 SQIVND (reference sequence). This CDR3 is built from 12 residues. Trimming left V 4 bases short and J 5 bases short, with 8 bases between. CDR3 sequence: CASSTGVETQYF. CDR3 nucleotide sequence: TGTGCCAGTAGTACCGGGGTGGAGACCCAGTACTTC.

The chain recombines TRBV19 with TRBJ2-5; 12 bases line up with TRBD1. J was trimmed by 4 bases and V by 6 bases; bases with no gene match: 9. The V gene's germline CDR1 is LNHDA and CDR2 SQIVND (reference sequence). The CDR3 is made up of 16 amino acids. The CDR3 DNA reads TGTGCCAGTAGGGACACTGGGACAGGGGGCCGAGAGACCCAGTACTTC. Translation: CASRDTGTGGRETQYF.

V is TRBV7-9 and J is TRBJ2-2, with D unresolved. The V end lost 5 bases, the J end lost 8 bases, and 15 bases lay between the germline ends. This CDR3 has 14 amino acids. Germline CDR1 SEHNR, CDR2 FQNEAQ (reference sequence). The chain's CDR3 is CASSPLDAPGELFF. The CDR3 coding sequence is TGTGCCAGCAGCCCCCTCGATGCTCCGGGGGAGCTGTTTTTT. Variable domain in full (rest from reference TRBV7-9 and TRBJ2-2): DTGVSQNPRHKITKRGQNVTFRCDPISEHNRLYWYRQTLGQGPEFLTYFQNEAQLEKSRLLSDRFSAERPKGSFSTLEIQRTEQGDSAMYLCASSPLDAPGELFFGEGSRLTVL.

The V and J genes are TRBV7-9 and TRBJ1-5; D is unresolved. The CDR3 is 16 residues long. Germline CDR1 and CDR2: SEHNR and FQNEAQ (reference sequence). Trimming removed 0 bases from V and 1 base from J, with 10 bases in between. CDR3 loop: CASSLAWGGSNQPQHF. The CDR3 coding sequence is TGTGCCAGCAGCTTAGCATGGGGAGGGAGCAATCAGCCCCAGCATTTT.

V is TRBV7-2 and J is TRBJ1-3, with D maybe TRBD1 (5 bases). The CDR3 has 18 residues. Looked up from germline, CDR1 is SGHTA and CDR2 is FQGNSA. Trimming removed 4 bases at V and 4 bases at J, with 23 bases between. The CDR3 spells CASSSRRTAGGGGNTIYF. CDR3 bases: TGTGCCAGCAGCTCCCGACGGACCGCCGGGGGAGGAGGAAACACCATATATTTT. The full variable domain, with the rest looked up from reference TRBV7-2 and TRBJ1-3, is GAGVSQSPSNKVTEKGKDVELRCDPISGHTALYWYRQSLGQGLEFLIYFQGNSAPDKSGLPSDRFSAERTGGSVSTLTIQRTQQEDSAVYLCASSSRRTAGGGGNTIYFGEGSWLTVV.

This clone was observed a handful of times. J is TRBJ2-2 and V is TRBV30; no firm D call. Trimming removed 1 base at V and 4 bases at J, with 7 bases between. From germline, CDR1 is GTSNPN and CDR2 SVGIG (reference sequence). This CDR3 spans 13 amino acids. CDR3: CAWSGWGTGELFF. In DNA, the CDR3 is TGTGCCTGGAGTGGATGGGGCACCGGGGAGCTGTTTTTT.